This T cell receptor (beta chain) is from a study of T-cell reconstitution after alpha-beta-depleted transplantation in children. Preparation of the TCRbeta library was carried out with unique molecular identifiers. From the PCR reads, TCRdb called clonotypes with MiXCR, one entry per CDR3 protein. In the table there are over 150,000 distinct CDR3 sequences, roughly 6% of which are singletons. This clonotype was seen ten or more times. Its specificity is unknown. Findings of the study overall: Newly generated T cells supplied most T-cell counts and diversity one year post-transplant.

Germline values: CDR1 SEHNR, CDR2 FQNEAQ (reference sequence). The CDR3 length is 15 residues. V lost 3 bases and J lost 1, with 12 bases in between. This chain uses TRBV7-9 with TRBJ2-5; D gene uncertain. This specimen consisted of PBMCs, obtained before TCRalphabeta/CD19-depleted stem cell transplant. This TCR came from a girl less than two years old with combined immunodeficiency, due to receive a stem cell transplant. CDR3 DNA sequence: TGTGCCAGCAGCTTCGGACGGAACCGCCAAGAGACCCAGTACTTC. It specifies CASSFGRNRQETQYF.